These 9 T cell receptor beta chains came from one sample sequenced in a study of CD8 T cells in ankylosing spondylitis. TCRdb called the 5' RACE reads again in MiXCR, with one record for every CDR3 protein. The data show roughly 150,000 distinct CDR3 sequences, around a third seen once. Sample: synovial fluid, either unsorted or a sorted T cell fraction (not recorded which). The receptors here all came from a male donor with ankylosing spondylitis.

Many counts were recorded for this clonotype. The chain links TRBV5-1 to TRBJ1-1, with 7 bases that match TRBD1. Germline V gene lookup returns CDR1 SGHRS and CDR2 YFSETQ. V lost 3 bases to trimming and J lost 3 bases; unmatched junction nucleotides: 5. The CDR3 is made up of 14 amino acids. Here the CDR3 DNA reads TGCGCCAGCAGCTACGGGACAGTGGACACTGAAGCTTTCTTT. This encodes CASSYGTVDTEAFF. Drawing the rest from reference TRBV5-1 and TRBJ1-1, the complete variable domain is KAGVTQTPRYLIKTRGQQVTLSCSPISGHRSVSWYQQTPGQGLQFLFEYFSETQRNKGNFPGRFSGRQFSNSRSEMNVSTLELGDSALYLCASSYGTVDTEAFFGQGTRLTVV.

This clonotype has only a few counts. This chain joins TRBV2 and TRBJ2-7; D possibly uses TRBD1 or TRBD2 (5 bases each). The ends were cut back, 7 bases at V and 9 bases at J, with 19 bases in the middle. Per the germline V gene, CDR1 is SNHLY and CDR2 is FYNNEI. The CDR3 totals 13 residues. Here the CDR3 DNA reads TGTGCCAGCATCCCGGGGATGGGGCAAGGGCAGTACTTC. It yields the protein CASIPGMGQGQYF.

In the case of this clonotype: A read error may account for a junction end that differs from germline. The rearrangement links TRBV7-2 to TRBJ2-7, with a weak D call TRBD1 (5 bases). The CDR3 totals 13 residues. Looked up from germline, CDR1 is SGHTA and CDR2 is FQGNSA. The CDR3 region has the DNA TGTGCCAGCAGCTTAGAACAGGCATATACCCCCGCTTTC. Translation gives CASSLEQAYTPAF.

In its sample, this clonotype was seen many times. This chain links TRBV9 with TRBJ2-1, with D possibly TRBD1 on 6 matching bases. CDR1 is SGDLS and CDR2 is YYNGEE in the germline V gene. Trimming removed 4 bases at V and 7 bases at J, with 18 bases between. This CDR3 is built from 15 residues. CDR3 sequence: CASSPKGGEGNEQFF. Written as DNA, the CDR3 is TGTGCCAGCAGCCCCAAAGGGGGAGAGGGAAATGAGCAGTTCTTC.

Ten or more counts support this clonotype. The J gene is TRBJ2-5, the V gene TRBV3-1, with TRBD2 matching over 14 bases. Germline V gives CDR1 LGHDT, CDR2 YNNKEL (reference sequence). The CDR3 is 15 residues long. The trim removed 5 bases at V and 2 bases at J, leaving 1 base unmatched. The CDR3 sequence is CASSRLAGGQETQYF. CDR3 nucleotide sequence: TGTGCCAGCAGCAGACTAGCGGGAGGGCAAGAGACCCAGTACTTC.

This clonotype has only a few counts. The genes are TRBV14 and TRBJ2-7; D perhaps matches TRBD2 (5 bases). The length of the CDR3 is 13 residues. Germline V gives CDR1 SGHDN, CDR2 FVKESK. Trimming cost V 4 bases and J 1 base, with 8 bases left between them. CDR3 in DNA: TGTGCCAGCAGCCGTTCGGGGTCCTACGAGCAGTACTTC. It translates to CASSRSGSYEQYF.

V usage is TRBV24-1 and J usage is TRBJ2-1, with TRBD2 identical over 12 bases. J was trimmed by 8 bases and V by 9 bases; bases with no gene match: 7. The V gene's germline CDR1 is KGHDR and CDR2 SFDVKD. The CDR3 is 14 residues long. CDR3 protein: CATSSGRAIDEQFF. The CDR3 DNA reads TGTGCCACCTCTAGCGGGAGGGCCATTGATGAGCAGTTCTTC.

This clonotype was seen only a few times. The V gene is TRBV20-1, the J gene TRBJ1-3; D uncertain. The CDR3 is made up of 14 amino acids. V was shortened by 3 bases and J by 0 bases, with 9 bases between the two germline ends. From germline, CDR1 is DFQATT and CDR2 SNEGSKA (reference sequence). DNA of the CDR3: TGCAGTGCTAGTGACCGGAGCTCTGGAAACACCATATATTTT. Its translation: CSASDRSSGNTIYF.

J is TRBJ2-1 and V is TRBV7-2; TRBD1 agrees at 10 bases. Germline CDR1 reads SGHTA; CDR2 reads FQGNSA. The CDR3 has 16 amino acids. V gave up 2 bases and J gave up 4 bases; unmatched junction bases: 5. The CDR3 DNA sequence: TGTGCCAGCAGCTTATCACCGGGACAGGGGTACAATGAGCAGTTCTTC. Amino acid sequence: CASSLSPGQGYNEQFF.